This T cell receptor beta chain was recorded in a study of blood T cells in healthy people across ages. Study-wide findings and caveats: Significant beta diversity loss was already apparent by age roughly 38, declining roughly linearly.

Germline V gene data show CDR1 as SQVTM and CDR2 as ANQGSEA. The CDR3 is 12 residues long. Trimming cost V 6 bases and J 6 bases; bases outside gene matches: 4. Concerning this clonotype: Its antigen is unidentified.

The second PCR ran about 6 to 11 cycles with a sample-barcoded 5' primer and J-beta primers. Each cDNA molecule carried a tag from a template-switch adaptor that contained 12 random nucleotides. Via MiXCR, TCRdb re-called the 5' RACE reads, giving one row per CDR3 protein. This table holds 1.5 million to 2 million distinct CDR3 sequences, roughly a third found once. The genes are TRBV29-1 and TRBJ1-5, with 8 bases lining up with TRBD1. The sample taken for sequencing was blood. This clonotype was obtained from a woman in her 30s in good health. CDR3 sequence: CSVSTGGQPQHF. CDR3 nucleotide sequence: TGCAGCGTGTCAACAGGGGGTCAGCCCCAGCATTTT.